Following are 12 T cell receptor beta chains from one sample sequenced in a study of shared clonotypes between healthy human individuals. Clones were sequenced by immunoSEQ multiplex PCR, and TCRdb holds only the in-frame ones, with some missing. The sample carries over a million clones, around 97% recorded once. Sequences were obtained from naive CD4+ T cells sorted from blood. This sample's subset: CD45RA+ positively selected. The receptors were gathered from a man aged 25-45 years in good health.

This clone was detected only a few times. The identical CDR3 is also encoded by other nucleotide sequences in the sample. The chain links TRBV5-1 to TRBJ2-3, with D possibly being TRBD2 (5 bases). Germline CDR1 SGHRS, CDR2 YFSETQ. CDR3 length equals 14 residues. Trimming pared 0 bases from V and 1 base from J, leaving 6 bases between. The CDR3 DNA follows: TGCGCCAGCAGCTTGGAGGGAGGCACAGATACGCAGTATTTT. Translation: CASSLEGGTDTQYF. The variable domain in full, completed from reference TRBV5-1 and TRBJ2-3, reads KAGVTQTPRYLIKTRGQQVTLSCSPISGHRSVSWYQQTPGQGLQFLFEYFSETQRNKGNFPGRFSGRQFSNSRSEMNVSTLELGDSALYLCASSLEGGTDTQYFGPGTRLTVL.

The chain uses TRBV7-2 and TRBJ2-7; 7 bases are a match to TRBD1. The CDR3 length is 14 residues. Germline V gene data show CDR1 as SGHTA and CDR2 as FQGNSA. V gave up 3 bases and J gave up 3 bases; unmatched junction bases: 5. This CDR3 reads CASSFGTVSYEQYF. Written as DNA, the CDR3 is TGTGCCAGCAGCTTTGGGACAGTGAGCTACGAGCAGTACTTC.

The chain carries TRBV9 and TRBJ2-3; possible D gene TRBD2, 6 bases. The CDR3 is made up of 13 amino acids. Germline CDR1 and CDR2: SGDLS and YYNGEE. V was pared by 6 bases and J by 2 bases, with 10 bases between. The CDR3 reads CASNPGDTDTQYF. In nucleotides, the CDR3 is TGTGCCAGCAACCCGGGGGACACAGATACGCAGTATTTT.

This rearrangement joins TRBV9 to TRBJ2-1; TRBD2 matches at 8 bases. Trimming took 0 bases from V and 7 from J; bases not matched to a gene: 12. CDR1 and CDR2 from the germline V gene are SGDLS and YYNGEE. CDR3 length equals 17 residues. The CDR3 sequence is CASSVGSGREVWNEQFF. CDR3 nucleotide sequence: TGTGCCAGCAGCGTAGGATCCGGGCGGGAGGTGTGGAATGAGCAGTTCTTC.

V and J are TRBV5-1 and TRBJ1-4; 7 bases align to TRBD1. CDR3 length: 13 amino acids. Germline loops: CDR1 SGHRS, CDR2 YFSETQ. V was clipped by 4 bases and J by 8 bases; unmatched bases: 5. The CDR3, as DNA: TGCGCCAGCAGCGTACAGGGGCACGAAAAACTGTTTTTT. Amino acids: CASSVQGHEKLFF. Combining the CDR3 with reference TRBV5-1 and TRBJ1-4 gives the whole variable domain KAGVTQTPRYLIKTRGQQVTLSCSPISGHRSVSWYQQTPGQGLQFLFEYFSETQRNKGNFPGRFSGRQFSNSRSEMNVSTLELGDSALYLCASSVQGHEKLFFGSGTQLSVL.

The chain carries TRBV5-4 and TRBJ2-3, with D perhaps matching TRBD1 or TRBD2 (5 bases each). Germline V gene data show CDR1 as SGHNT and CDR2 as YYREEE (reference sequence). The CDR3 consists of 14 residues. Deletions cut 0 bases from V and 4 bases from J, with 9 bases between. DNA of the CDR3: TGTGCCAGCAGCTTGGTTGGGGGTTCAGATACGCAGTATTTT. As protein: CASSLVGGSDTQYF.

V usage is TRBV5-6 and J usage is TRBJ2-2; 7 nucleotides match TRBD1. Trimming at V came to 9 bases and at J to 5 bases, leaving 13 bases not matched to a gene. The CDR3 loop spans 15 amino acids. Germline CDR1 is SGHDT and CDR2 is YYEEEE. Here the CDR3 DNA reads TGTGCCACCCAGGGTGAGGGGGCGCGAACCGGGGAGCTGTTTTTT. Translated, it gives CATQGEGARTGELFF.

This CDR3 reads CASSYQTGYGTDTQYF. In DNA form, the CDR3 reads TGTGCCAGCAGTTACCAAACAGGGTATGGCACAGATACGCAGTATTTT. The chain has TRBV6-5 and TRBJ2-3; D is perhaps TRBD1 (6 bases). CDR1 is MNHEY, CDR2 SVGAGI, per germline. CDR3 length: 16 amino acids. V shed 2 bases and J shed 1 base, with 13 bases lying between them.

The CDR3 nucleotides read TGTGCCAGCAGTGAATTTTGGAGGTCAAATGAAAAACTGTTTTTT. Its protein product is CASSEFWRSNEKLFF. The rearrangement uses TRBV6-1 and TRBJ1-4; D not resolved. The CDR3 extends over 15 amino acids. Trimming left V 2 bases short and J 5 bases short, with 12 bases between. Germline CDR1 MNHNS, CDR2 SASEGT.

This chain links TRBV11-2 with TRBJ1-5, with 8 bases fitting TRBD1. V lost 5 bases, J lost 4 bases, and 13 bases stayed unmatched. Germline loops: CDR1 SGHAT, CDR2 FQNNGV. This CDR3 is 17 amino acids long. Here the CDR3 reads CASSPLSRRTGNQPQHF. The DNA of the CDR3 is TGTGCCAGCAGCCCACTCTCCCGCCGGACAGGGAATCAGCCCCAGCATTTT.

The CDR3 sequence: CASSVKAGSSGNTIYF. CDR3 nucleotides: TGTGCCAGCAGCGTTAAGGCTGGGAGTTCTGGAAACACCATATATTTT. V is TRBV9 and J is TRBJ1-3, with unresolved D. V gave up 2 bases and J gave up 1 base, with 13 bases separating them. The length of the CDR3 is 16 residues. Germline CDR1 reads SGDLS; CDR2 reads YYNGEE.

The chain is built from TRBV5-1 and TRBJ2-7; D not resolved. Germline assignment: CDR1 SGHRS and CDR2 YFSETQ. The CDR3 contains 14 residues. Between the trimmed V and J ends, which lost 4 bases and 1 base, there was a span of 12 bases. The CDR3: CASSPKAASYEQYF. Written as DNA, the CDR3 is TGCGCCAGCAGCCCGAAGGCCGCATCCTACGAGCAGTACTTC.